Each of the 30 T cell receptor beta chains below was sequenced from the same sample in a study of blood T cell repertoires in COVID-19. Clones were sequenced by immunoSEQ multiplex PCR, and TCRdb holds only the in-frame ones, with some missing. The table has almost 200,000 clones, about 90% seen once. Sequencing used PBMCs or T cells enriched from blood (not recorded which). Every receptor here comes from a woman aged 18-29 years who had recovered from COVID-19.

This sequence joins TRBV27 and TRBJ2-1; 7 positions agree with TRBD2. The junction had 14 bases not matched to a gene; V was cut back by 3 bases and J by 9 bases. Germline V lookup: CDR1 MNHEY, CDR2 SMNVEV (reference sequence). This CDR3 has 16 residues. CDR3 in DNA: TGTGCCAGCAGTTTTTATGCCCGGGGAGGGGAGGCTGAGCAGTTCTTC. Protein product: CASSFYARGGEAEQFF.

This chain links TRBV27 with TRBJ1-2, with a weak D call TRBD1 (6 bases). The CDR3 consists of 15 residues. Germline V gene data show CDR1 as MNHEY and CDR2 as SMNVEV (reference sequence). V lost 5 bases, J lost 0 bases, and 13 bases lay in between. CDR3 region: CASSLLGHPNYGYTF. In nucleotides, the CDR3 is TGTGCCAGCAGTCTATTGGGACATCCTAACTATGGCTACACCTTC.

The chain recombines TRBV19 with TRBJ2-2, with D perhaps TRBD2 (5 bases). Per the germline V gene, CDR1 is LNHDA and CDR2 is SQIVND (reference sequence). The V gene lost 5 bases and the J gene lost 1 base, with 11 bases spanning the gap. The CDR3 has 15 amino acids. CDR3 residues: CASSARTLNTGELFF. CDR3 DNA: TGTGCCAGTAGTGCTAGGACTTTGAACACCGGGGAGCTGTTTTTT.

As DNA, the CDR3 is TGTGCCAGCAAATGGAGGAGCGGGGACTACAATGAGCAGTTCTTC. It specifies CASKWRSGDYNEQFF. The rearrangement uses TRBV28 and TRBJ2-1, with 7 bases matching TRBD2. Trimming cost V 7 bases and J 3 bases; bases outside gene matches: 9. The germline V gene encodes CDR1 MDHEN and CDR2 SYDVKM. The CDR3 is made up of 15 amino acids.

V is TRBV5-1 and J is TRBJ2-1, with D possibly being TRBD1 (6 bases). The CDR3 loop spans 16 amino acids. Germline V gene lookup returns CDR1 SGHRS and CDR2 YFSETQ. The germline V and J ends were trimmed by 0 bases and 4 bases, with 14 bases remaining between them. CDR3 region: CASSLAEDREYNEQFF. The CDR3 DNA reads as TGCGCCAGCAGCTTGGCCGAGGACAGAGAATACAATGAGCAGTTCTTC.

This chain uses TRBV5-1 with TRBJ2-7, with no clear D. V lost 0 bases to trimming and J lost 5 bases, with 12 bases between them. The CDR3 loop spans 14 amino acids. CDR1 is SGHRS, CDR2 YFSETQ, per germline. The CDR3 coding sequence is TGCGCCAGCAGCTTGGGAGGCGGATTCAACGAGCAGTACTTC. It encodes CASSLGGGFNEQYF. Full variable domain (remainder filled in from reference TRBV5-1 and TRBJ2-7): KAGVTQTPRYLIKTRGQQVTLSCSPISGHRSVSWYQQTPGQGLQFLFEYFSETQRNKGNFPGRFSGRQFSNSRSEMNVSTLELGDSALYLCASSLGGGFNEQYFGPGTRLTVT.

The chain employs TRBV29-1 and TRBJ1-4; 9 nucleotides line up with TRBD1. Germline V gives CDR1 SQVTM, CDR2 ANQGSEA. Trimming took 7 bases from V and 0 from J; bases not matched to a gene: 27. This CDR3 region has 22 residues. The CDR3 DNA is TGCAGCGCTGCGAACAGACCAAAACGGGACAGGGAATCGTGGGCAACTAATGAAAAACTGTTTTTT. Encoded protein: CSAANRPKRDRESWATNEKLFF.

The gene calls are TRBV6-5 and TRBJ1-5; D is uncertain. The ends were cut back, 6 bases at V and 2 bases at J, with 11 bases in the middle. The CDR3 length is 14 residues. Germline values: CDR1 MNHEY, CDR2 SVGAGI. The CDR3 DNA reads TGTGCCAGCAGACGCCTGAGGGGCAATCAGCCCCAGCATTTT. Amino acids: CASRRLRGNQPQHF.

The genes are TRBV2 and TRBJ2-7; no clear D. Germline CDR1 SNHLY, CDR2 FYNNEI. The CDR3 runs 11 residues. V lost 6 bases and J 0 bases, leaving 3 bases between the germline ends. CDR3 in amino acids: CASSVSYEQYF. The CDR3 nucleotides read TGTGCCAGCAGCGTCTCCTACGAGCAGTACTTC.

This CDR3 is CASSRQGTLHF. The CDR3 DNA reads as TGTGCCAGCAGCCGACAGGGGACCCTCCACTTT. The rearrangement joins TRBV6-5 to TRBJ1-6, with 8 bases lining up with TRBD1. Germline lookup yields CDR1 MNHEY and CDR2 SVGAGI. The CDR3 contains 11 residues. The junction had 3 bases not matched to a gene; V was cut back by 6 bases and J by 14 bases.

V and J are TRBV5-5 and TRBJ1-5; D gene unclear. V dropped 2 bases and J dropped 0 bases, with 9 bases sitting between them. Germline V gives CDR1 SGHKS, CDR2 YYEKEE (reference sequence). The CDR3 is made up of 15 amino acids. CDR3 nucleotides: TGTGCCAGCAGCTTTGAGTTATATAGCAATCAGCCCCAGCATTTT. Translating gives CASSFELYSNQPQHF.

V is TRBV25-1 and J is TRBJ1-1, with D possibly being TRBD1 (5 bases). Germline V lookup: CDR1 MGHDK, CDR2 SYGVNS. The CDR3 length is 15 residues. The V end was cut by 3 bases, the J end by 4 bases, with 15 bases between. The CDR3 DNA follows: TGTGCCAGCAGTGAGGCAGGGAAAAAAGGCACTGAAGCTTTCTTT. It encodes CASSEAGKKGTEAFF.

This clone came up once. The DNA for the CDR3 is TGTGCCAGCAGTTTATGGGCGGGGGACAACACTGAAGCTTTCTTT. It specifies CASSLWAGDNTEAFF. This chain uses TRBV27 with TRBJ1-1; D possibly corresponds to TRBD1 (5 bases). The CDR3 runs 15 residues. Trimming cost V 1 base and J 2 bases, with 11 bases left between them. Germline V gene data show CDR1 as MNHEY and CDR2 as SMNVEV (reference sequence).

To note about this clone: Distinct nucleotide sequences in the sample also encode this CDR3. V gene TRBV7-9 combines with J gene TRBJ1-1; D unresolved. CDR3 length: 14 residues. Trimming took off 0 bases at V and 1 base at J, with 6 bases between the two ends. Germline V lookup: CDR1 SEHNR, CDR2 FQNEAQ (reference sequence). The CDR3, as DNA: TGTGCCAGCAGCTTAGCGCGGGAGAACACTGAAGCTTTCTTT. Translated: CASSLARENTEAFF.

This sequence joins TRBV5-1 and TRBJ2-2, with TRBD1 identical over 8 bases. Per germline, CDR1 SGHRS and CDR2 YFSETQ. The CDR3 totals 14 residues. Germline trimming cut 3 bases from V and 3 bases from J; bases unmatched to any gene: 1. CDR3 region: CASSWGQDTGELFF. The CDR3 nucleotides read TGCGCCAGCAGCTGGGGACAGGACACCGGGGAGCTGTTTTTT. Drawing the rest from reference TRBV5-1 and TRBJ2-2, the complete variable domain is KAGVTQTPRYLIKTRGQQVTLSCSPISGHRSVSWYQQTPGQGLQFLFEYFSETQRNKGNFPGRFSGRQFSNSRSEMNVSTLELGDSALYLCASSWGQDTGELFFGEGSRLTVL.

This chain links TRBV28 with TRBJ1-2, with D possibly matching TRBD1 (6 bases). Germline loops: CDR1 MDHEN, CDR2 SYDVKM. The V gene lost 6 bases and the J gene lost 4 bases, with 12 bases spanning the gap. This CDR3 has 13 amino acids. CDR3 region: CASSAQGTYGYTF. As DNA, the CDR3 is TGTGCCAGCAGCGCTCAGGGGACCTATGGCTACACCTTC.

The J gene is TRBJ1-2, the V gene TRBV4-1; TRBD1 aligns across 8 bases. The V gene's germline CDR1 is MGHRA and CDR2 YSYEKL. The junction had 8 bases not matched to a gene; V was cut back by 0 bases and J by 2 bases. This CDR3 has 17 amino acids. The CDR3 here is CASSQERGTGTNYGYTF. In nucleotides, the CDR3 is TGCGCCAGCAGCCAAGAGAGGGGGACAGGTACAAACTATGGCTACACCTTC.

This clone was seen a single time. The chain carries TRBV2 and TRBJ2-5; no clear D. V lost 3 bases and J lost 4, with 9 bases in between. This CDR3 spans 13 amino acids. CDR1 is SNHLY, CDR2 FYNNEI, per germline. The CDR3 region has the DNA TGTGCCAGCAGTGAGACCTCAGGAGAGACCCAGTACTTC. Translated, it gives CASSETSGETQYF.

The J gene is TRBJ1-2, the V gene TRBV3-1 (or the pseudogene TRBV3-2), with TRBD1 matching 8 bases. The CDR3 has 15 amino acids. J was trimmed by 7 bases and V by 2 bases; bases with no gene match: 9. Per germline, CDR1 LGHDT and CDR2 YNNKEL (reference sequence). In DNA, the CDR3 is TGTGCCAGCAGCCAATTAACTCAGGGGGCTGGTGGCTACACCTTC. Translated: CASSQLTQGAGGYTF.

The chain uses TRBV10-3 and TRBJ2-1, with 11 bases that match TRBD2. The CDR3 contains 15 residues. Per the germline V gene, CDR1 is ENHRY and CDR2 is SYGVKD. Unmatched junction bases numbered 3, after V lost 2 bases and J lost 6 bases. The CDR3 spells CAISEIAGGRNEQFF. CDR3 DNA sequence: TGTGCCATCAGTGAGATAGCGGGGGGGCGCAATGAGCAGTTCTTC.

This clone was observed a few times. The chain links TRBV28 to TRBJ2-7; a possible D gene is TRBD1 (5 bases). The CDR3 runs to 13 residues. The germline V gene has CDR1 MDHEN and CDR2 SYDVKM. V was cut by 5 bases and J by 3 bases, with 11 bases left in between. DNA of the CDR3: TGTGCCAGCAGTAGGGGAAACGACTACGAGCAGTACTTC. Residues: CASSRGNDYEQYF.

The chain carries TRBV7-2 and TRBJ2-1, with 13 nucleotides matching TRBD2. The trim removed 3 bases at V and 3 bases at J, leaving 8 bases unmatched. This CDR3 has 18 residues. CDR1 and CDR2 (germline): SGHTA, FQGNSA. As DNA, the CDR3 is TGTGCCAGCAGCTTGACTAGCGGGGGGCGCAACCTCTACAATGAGCAGTTCTTC. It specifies CASSLTSGGRNLYNEQFF.

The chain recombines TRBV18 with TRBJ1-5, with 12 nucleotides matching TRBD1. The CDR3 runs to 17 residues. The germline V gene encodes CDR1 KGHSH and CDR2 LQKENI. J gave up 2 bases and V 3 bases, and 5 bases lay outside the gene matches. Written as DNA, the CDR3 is TGTGCCAGCTCACCGGGACAGGGGGCGAGGGGCAATCAGCCCCAGCATTTT. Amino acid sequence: CASSPGQGARGNQPQHF.

In nucleotides, the CDR3 is TGTGCCAGTGCAGGGGGTAGAAACACTGAAGCTTTCTTT. Translating it yields CASAGGRNTEAFF. This sequence joins TRBV7-9 and TRBJ1-1, with TRBD1 matching over 7 bases. Germline-derived CDR1 and CDR2 are SEHNR and FQNEAQ (reference sequence). With 9 bases clipped from V and 2 bases from J, the junction kept 6 bases outside the gene matches. The CDR3 has 13 residues.

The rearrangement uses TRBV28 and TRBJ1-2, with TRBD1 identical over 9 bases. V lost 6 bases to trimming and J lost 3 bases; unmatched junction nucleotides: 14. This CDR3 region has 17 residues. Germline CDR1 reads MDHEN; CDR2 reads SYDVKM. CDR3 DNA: TGTGCCAGCAGAATCCGGGGCAGGGGACAGGGCGACTATGGCTACACCTTC. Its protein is CASRIRGRGQGDYGYTF.

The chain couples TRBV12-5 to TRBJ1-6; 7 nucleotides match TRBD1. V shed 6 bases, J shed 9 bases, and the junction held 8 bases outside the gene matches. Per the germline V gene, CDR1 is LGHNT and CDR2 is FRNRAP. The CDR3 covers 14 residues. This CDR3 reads CASGLTGSGSPLHF. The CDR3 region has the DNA TGTGCTAGTGGCTTGACAGGGTCGGGTTCACCCCTCCACTTT.

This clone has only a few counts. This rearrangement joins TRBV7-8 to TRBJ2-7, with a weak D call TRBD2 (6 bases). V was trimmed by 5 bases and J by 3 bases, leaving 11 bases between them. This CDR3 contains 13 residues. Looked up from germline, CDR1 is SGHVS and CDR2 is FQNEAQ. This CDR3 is CASSQASVYEQYF. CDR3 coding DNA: TGTGCCAGCAGCCAAGCTAGCGTCTACGAGCAGTACTTC.

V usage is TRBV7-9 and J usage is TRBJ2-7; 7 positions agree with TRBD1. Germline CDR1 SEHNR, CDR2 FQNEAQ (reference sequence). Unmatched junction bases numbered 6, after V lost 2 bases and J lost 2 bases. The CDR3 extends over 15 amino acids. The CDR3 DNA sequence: TGTGCCAGCAGCTTAAAAACCGGGACAGCCTACGAGCAGTACTTC. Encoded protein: CASSLKTGTAYEQYF.

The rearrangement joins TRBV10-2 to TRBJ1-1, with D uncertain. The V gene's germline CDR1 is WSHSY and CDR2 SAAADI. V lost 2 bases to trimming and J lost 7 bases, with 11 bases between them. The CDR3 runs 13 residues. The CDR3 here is CASSEAGRVEAFF. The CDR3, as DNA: TGCGCCAGCAGTGAGGCGGGAAGGGTTGAAGCTTTCTTT.

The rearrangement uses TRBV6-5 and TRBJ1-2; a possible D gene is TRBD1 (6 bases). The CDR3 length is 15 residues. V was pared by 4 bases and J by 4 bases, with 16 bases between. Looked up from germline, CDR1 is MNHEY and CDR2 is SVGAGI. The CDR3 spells CASSSGTGSFYGYTF. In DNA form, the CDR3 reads TGTGCCAGCAGTTCCGGAACAGGGAGTTTCTATGGCTACACCTTC.